These T cell receptor beta chains were read from a single sample in a study of blood T cell repertoires in COVID-19. TCRdb keeps only in-frame clones here, not all; method: immunoSEQ multiplex PCR. Here the sample spans roughly 360,000 clones, roughly 80% being singletons. The specimen sequenced was peripheral blood. The receptors come from a human donor with acute or convalescent COVID-19. The donor label of this sample is uncertain. The CDR3 runs from the conserved cysteine through the conserved F or W.

V gene	J gene	CDR3 protein
TRBV11-3	TRBJ2-2	CASSPGQGLGRGTGELFF
TRBV7-7	TRBJ2-2	CASSAGTTRGGGELFF
TRBV5-6	TRBJ2-5	CASSLRPGLLQRGETQYF
TRBV30	TRBJ1-4	CAWSGPGQRKFF
TRBV2	TRBJ2-2	CASSASRRLATGELFF
TRBV15	TRBJ1-2	CATSRDRTETSGYTF
TRBV3-1/TRBV3-2	TRBJ2-1	CASSQEETSGNNEQFF
TRBV5-1	TRBJ1-1	CASSSARQGIEAFF
TRBV18	TRBJ2-2	CASSPPEKRWGGTGELFF
TRBV3-1/TRBV3-2	TRBJ1-5	CASSRSRNSNQPQHF
TRBV5-4	TRBJ1-2	CASSWSGRRYGYTF
TRBV30	TRBJ2-1	CAWRGLAGSSEFF
TRBV7-9	TRBJ1-1	CASSFEGYTEAFF
TRBV12-5	TRBJ2-3	CASGLSGTSTDTQYF
TRBV7-6	TRBJ2-7	CASSLGAGVGSYEQYF
TRBV5-4	TRBJ2-5	CASSLAGRGETQYF
TRBV2	TRBJ1-1	CASFTGQGEKEAFF
TRBV18	TRBJ2-2	CASSPWRNTGELFF
TRBV7-9	TRBJ1-1	CASSFQENTEAFF
TRBV27	TRBJ1-6	CASSLRSISSYNSPLHF
TRBV7-9	TRBJ1-1	CASSSRQEAFF
TRBV30	TRBJ2-1	CAWSTGSNEQFF
TRBV28	TRBJ2-1	CASRPTGASSYNEQFF
TRBV7-2	TRBJ1-5	CASSLALPGRQPQHF
TRBV2	TRBJ1-5	CASSVGQGFNQPQHF